One T cell receptor (beta chain) is described in this entry. CDR1 is SGHDT, CDR2 YYEEEE, per germline. The CDR3 is 13 residues long. V was cut by 1 base and J by 8 bases, with 12 bases left in between. The sample originates from a study of blood T cell repertoires in COVID-19. Study summary: Researchers got acute and convalescent COVID-19 samples from the United States, Italy and Spain. T cells, B-cell-depleted T cells, or PBMCs supplied cDNA or gDNA.

Methods used by the authors: Amplifying reference gene primers gave estimates of nucleated cell counts. Libraries were prepared by immunoSEQ multiplex PCR; TCRdb keeps only in-frame clonotypes and omits some of them. Clone size and V and J calls were adopted from that table, with D and trimming inferred from the DNA. The repertoire holds fewer than 300,000 clones, with about 87% as singletons. The genes are TRBV5-6 and TRBJ1-2; unclear D gene. The source is a woman in her thirties or forties who had recovered from COVID-19. The sequenced material came from peripheral blood. The CDR3 bases are TGTGCCAGCAGCTTGCTTGGCGGTGGCGGCTACACCTTC. Translated, it gives CASSLLGGGGYTF.